This T cell receptor (beta chain) was found in a study of cytomegalovirus exposure and HLA in healthy donors. Study information: Unique TCR beta sequences numbering some 120 million came from roughly 180 million T cells in an earlier analysis.

Study outcomes and limitations: Later on, a genetic analysis was performed. It linked a missense variant in DCLRE1C with V- and J-gene trimming of TCR beta. Rarity characterized most TCR sequences, yet some public TCRs appeared in many donors.

The ends lost 5 bases at V and 3 bases at J; junction bases unmatched: 9. CDR1 is MGHRA and CDR2 is YSYEKL in the germline V gene. This CDR3 is built from 15 residues. Whereas donors were nominally healthy upon sampling, unrecorded immune exposures were probable. Concerning this clone: Its antigen remains unidentified.

60 Vbeta and 13 Jbeta primers were used in PCR. Using immunoSEQ multiplex PCR, the repertoire was profiled, and TCRdb retains in-frame clones only, with some absent. Of more than 60,000 clones listed, 75% to 85% are singletons. The chain is built from TRBV4-1 and TRBJ2-7; 8 bases are a match to TRBD1. The TCR originated in a man in his 70s in good health and CMV-seropositive. Sample: PBMCs. The CDR3 reads CASSTRDRNNYEQYF. The CDR3 coding sequence is TGCGCCAGCAGCACCCGGGACAGGAACAACTACGAGCAGTACTTC.